The following is a TCR beta chain sequence with its context. Clones were read by immunoSEQ multiplex PCR, and TCRdb kept only the in-frame ones, dropping some. This repertoire shows roughly 200,000 clones, around 83% found once; its top ten account for 10% to 13%. The sample comes from a study of blood T cell repertoires in COVID-19. Whole-study context: There were acute and convalescent COVID-19 samples, and they came from the United States, Italy and Spain.

The clonotype originates from a woman aged 45-65 years with COVID-19, enrolled during active disease. Sequencing used peripheral blood.

The CDR3 DNA reads TGTGCCAGCAGGCGACTAGCGGGGGGCACGAACACCGGGGAGCTGTTTTTT. Residues: CASRRLAGGTNTGELFF. This chain connects TRBV2 to TRBJ2-2; 13 bases agree with TRBD2. CDR3 length: 17 residues. Germline CDR1 SNHLY, CDR2 FYNNEI. J gave up 0 bases and V 6 bases, and 4 bases lay outside the gene matches.